This T cell receptor (beta chain) appears in the sequencing data of a study of cytomegalovirus exposure and HLA in healthy donors. This CDR3 comprises 16 residues. CDR1 is LGHNA, CDR2 YNFKEQ, per germline. Trimming cost V 1 base and J 7 bases; bases outside gene matches: 10. Points on this clone: Its cognate antigen is unknown.

Study-wide results and caveats: Most CMV-associated TCR beta chains were later found to appear HLA-restricted.

Vbeta (60) and Jbeta (13) primers were used in the PCR. Method: immunoSEQ multiplex PCR; TCRdb's copy keeps in-frame clones and lacks some. In the table there are about 190,000 clones, just under 75% of which are singletons. The chain uses TRBV4-2 and TRBJ1-5; 7 bases agree with TRBD1. Sequencing input: PBMCs. The clonotype was recovered from a man aged 25-40 years in good health and CMV-seropositive. This CDR3 reads CASSQGATGPRQPQHF. In nucleotides, the CDR3 is TGTGCCAGCAGCCAAGGGGCGACAGGGCCGAGGCAGCCCCAGCATTTT.